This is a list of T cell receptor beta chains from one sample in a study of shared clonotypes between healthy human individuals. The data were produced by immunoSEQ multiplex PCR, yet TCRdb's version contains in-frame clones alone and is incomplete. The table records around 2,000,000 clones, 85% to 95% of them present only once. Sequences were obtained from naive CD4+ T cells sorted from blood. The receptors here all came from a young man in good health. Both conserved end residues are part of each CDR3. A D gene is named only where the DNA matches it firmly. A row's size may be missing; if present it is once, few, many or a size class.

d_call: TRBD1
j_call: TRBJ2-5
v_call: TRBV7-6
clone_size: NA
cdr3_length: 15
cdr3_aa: CASSPGSDRVETQYF

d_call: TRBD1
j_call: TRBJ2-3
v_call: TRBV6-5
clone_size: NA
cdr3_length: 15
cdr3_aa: CASRNTGVGTDTQYF

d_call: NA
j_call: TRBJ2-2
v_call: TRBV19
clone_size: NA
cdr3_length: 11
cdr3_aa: CASSMGPFLFF

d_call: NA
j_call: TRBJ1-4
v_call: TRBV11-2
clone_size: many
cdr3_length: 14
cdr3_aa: CASSPRAGNEKLFF

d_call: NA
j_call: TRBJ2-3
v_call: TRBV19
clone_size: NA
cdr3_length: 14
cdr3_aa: CDSSLTTVSDTQYF

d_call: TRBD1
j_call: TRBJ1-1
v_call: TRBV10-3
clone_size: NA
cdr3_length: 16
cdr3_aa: CAISTSPGQINTEAFF

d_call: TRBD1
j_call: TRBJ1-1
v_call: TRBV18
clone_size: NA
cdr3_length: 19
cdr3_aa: CASSPQSFGLRQGAITAFF

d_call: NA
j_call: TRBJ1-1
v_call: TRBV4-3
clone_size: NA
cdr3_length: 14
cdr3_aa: CASSQRIGDTEAFF

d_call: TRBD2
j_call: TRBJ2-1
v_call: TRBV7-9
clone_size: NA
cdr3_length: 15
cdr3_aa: CASSSLGLAGNEQFF

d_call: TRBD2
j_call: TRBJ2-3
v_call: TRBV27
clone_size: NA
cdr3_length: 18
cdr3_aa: CASSLLGLAGESADTQYF

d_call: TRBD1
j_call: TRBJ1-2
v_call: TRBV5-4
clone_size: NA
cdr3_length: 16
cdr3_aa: CASSLARQGGLYGYTF

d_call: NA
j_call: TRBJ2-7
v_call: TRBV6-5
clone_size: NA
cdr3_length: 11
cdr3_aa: CASRRSYEQYF

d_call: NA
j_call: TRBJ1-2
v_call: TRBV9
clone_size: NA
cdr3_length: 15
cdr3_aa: CASSARSSLNYGYTF

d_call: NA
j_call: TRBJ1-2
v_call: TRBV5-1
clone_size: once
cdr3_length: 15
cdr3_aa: CASSPEDGLDYGYTF

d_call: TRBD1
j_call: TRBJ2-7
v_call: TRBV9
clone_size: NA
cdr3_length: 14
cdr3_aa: CASSVVDRGSEQYF

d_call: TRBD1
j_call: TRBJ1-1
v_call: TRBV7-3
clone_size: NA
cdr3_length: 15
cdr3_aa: CASSFATGGNTEAFF

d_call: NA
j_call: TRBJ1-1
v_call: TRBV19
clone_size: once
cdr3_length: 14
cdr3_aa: CASSAPGIVTEAFF

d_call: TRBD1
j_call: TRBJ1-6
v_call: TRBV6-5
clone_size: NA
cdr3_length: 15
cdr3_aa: CASSYSTGVNSPLHF

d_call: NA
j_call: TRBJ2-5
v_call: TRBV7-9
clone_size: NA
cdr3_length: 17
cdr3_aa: CASSFVPGGAGQETQYF

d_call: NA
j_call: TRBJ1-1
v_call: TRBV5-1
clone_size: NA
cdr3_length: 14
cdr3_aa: CASSPGQWNTEAFF

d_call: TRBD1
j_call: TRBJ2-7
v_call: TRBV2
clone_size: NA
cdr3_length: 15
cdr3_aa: CASAVETGGSYEQYF

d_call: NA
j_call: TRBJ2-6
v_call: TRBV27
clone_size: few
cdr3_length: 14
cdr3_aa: CASSLSRGANVLTF

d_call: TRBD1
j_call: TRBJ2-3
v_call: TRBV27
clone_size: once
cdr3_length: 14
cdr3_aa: CASSGTGLTDTQYF

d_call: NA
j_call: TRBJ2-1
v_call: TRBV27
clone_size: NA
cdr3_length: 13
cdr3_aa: CASTRTGYNEQFF

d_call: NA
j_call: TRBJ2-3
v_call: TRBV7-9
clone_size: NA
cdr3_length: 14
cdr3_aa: CASSPDGAGDTQYF

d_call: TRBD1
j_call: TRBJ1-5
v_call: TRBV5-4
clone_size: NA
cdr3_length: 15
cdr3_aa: CASSLGQGGDQPQHF

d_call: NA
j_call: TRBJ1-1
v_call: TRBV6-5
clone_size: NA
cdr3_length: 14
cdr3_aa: CASSRTVGYTEAFF